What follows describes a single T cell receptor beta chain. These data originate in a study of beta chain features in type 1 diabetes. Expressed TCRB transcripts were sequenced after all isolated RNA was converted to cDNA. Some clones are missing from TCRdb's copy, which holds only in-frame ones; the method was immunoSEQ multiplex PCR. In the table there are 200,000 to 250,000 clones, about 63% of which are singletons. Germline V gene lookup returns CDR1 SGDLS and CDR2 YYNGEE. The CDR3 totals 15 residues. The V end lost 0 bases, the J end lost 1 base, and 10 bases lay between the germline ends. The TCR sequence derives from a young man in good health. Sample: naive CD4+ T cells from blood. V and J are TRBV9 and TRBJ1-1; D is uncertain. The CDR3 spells CASSVAWERNTEAFF. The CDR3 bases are TGTGCCAGCAGCGTAGCCTGGGAGCGGAACACTGAAGCTTTCTTT.